Shown below are 18 T cell receptor beta chains from a single sample sequenced in a study of radiation and T cells in renal cell carcinoma. Only in-frame clones appear in the TCRdb table, and some are missing; sequencing was by immunoSEQ multiplex PCR. The data contain about 76,000 clones, roughly nine tenths of them singletons. The time point denotes: blood 4 weeks post-SBRT, at nephrectomy. Treatment specified: 15 Gy SBRT to primary tumor, nephrectomy 4 weeks later. Sample: blood, taken from a patient whose treatment included radiotherapy and nephrectomy. The receptors here all came from a woman in her seventies with renal cell carcinoma.

This chain joins TRBV5-1 and TRBJ2-7; 7 bases line up with TRBD1. This CDR3 has 14 residues. Looked up from germline, CDR1 is SGHRS and CDR2 is YFSETQ. J gave up 3 bases and V 3 bases, and 6 bases lay outside the gene matches. The CDR3, as DNA: TGCGCCAGCAGCTGGGGACAGTCAGTCTACGAGCAGTACTTC. Encoded protein: CASSWGQSVYEQYF.

This chain links TRBV29-1 with TRBJ2-1; D unclear. V lost 1 base, J lost 6 bases, and 10 bases lay in between. Germline V CDR1 and CDR2: SQVTM, ANQGSEA. The CDR3 extends over 13 amino acids. This CDR3 is CSVEGAGGNEQFF. For the CDR3, the DNA is TGCAGCGTTGAAGGGGCAGGTGGCAATGAGCAGTTCTTC.

The chain employs TRBV7-9 and TRBJ1-5; possibly TRBD1 for D (6 bases). The germline V gene has CDR1 SEHNR and CDR2 FQNEAQ (reference sequence). Trimming took off 5 bases at V and 7 bases at J, with 15 bases between the two ends. The CDR3 has 14 amino acids. The CDR3 nucleotides read TGTGCCAGCAGCCGGCGGGACACCGGGCAGCCCCAGCATTTT. It translates to CASSRRDTGQPQHF. The complete variable domain, with remaining parts taken from reference TRBV7-9 and TRBJ1-5, reads DTGVSQNPRHKITKRGQNVTFRCDPISEHNRLYWYRQTLGQGPEFLTYFQNEAQLEKSRLLSDRFSAERPKGSFSTLEIQRTEQGDSAMYLCASSRRDTGQPQHFGDGTRLSIL.

The V call is TRBV19, the J call TRBJ2-2, with a tentative D call TRBD2 (8 bases). V was cut by 6 bases and J by 4 bases, with 18 bases left in between. The CDR3 runs to 16 residues. Germline CDR1 and CDR2: LNHDA and SQIVND (reference sequence). The CDR3 protein is CASRLGLAGGTGELFF. The CDR3 coding sequence is TGTGCCAGTAGACTCGGACTAGCAGGGGGCACCGGGGAGCTGTTTTTT.

This clone was picked up one time. Here the CDR3 DNA reads TGTGCCAGCAGCTTAGTCCAGGGGGGTGGTACTGAAGCTTTCTTT. Translation: CASSLVQGGGTEAFF. This sequence joins TRBV11-2 and TRBJ1-1, with 7 bases that match TRBD1. The CDR3 spans 15 residues. The V segment lost 1 base and the J segment 5 bases; nucleotides outside the gene matches: 7. Germline V CDR1 and CDR2: SGHAT, FQNNGV. Drawing the rest from reference TRBV11-2 and TRBJ1-1, the complete variable domain is EAGVAQSPRYKIIEKRQSVAFWCNPISGHATLYWYQQILGQGPKLLIQFQNNGVVDDSQLPKDRFSAERLKGVDSTLKIQPAKLEDSAVYLCASSLVQGGGTEAFFGQGTRLTVV.

This chain joins TRBV5-1 and TRBJ1-1; D is unclear. This CDR3 spans 11 amino acids. Germline V gene lookup returns CDR1 SGHRS and CDR2 YFSETQ. Trimming cost V 0 bases and J 8 bases, with 5 bases left between them. The DNA of the CDR3 is TGCGCCAGCAGCTTGGGGAGGGAAGCTTTCTTT. Residues: CASSLGREAFF.

The chain links TRBV7-2 to TRBJ2-7; no reliable D call. The CDR3 totals 12 residues. Trimming pared 2 bases from V and 5 bases from J, leaving 7 bases between. Per germline, CDR1 SGHTA and CDR2 FQGNSA. The CDR3 region is CASSLKIHEQYF. In DNA form, the CDR3 reads TGTGCCAGCAGCTTAAAGATACACGAGCAGTACTTC.

The chain carries TRBV27 and TRBJ2-3, with 8 nucleotides matching TRBD2. J was trimmed by 6 bases and V by 5 bases; bases with no gene match: 10. Germline V gives CDR1 MNHEY, CDR2 SMNVEV (reference sequence). The length of the CDR3 is 15 residues. The CDR3 DNA is TGTGCCAGCAGTCCGAACGGACTAGCACCCGATACGCAGTATTTT. The encoded protein is CASSPNGLAPDTQYF.

The rearrangement uses TRBV7-8 and TRBJ1-1; the D is unclear. This CDR3 is built from 15 residues. Germline V gives CDR1 SGHVS, CDR2 FQNEAQ. The ends were cut back, 2 bases at V and 5 bases at J, with 15 bases in the middle. The CDR3 reads CASSLRGRVVTEAFF. CDR3 in DNA: TGTGCCAGCAGCTTACGCGGCCGGGTGGTGACTGAAGCTTTCTTT.

The J gene is TRBJ2-5, the V gene TRBV7-6; 9 bases align to TRBD2. J gave up 4 bases and V 7 bases, and 4 bases lay outside the gene matches. The CDR3 covers 13 residues. The germline V gene encodes CDR1 SGHVS and CDR2 FNYEAQ. CDR3 residues: CASTGTSRETQYF. In nucleotides, the CDR3 is TGTGCCAGCACTGGGACTAGCAGAGAGACCCAGTACTTC.

The chain uses TRBV6-4 and TRBJ1-1; D perhaps matches TRBD1 (5 bases). V was cut by 6 bases and J by 1 base, with 15 bases left in between. CDR1 MRHNA and CDR2 SNTAGT come from the germline V gene. The CDR3 runs 15 residues. In DNA, the CDR3 is TGTGCCAGCAGGCTTGAGGGGACGGCGAACACTGAAGCTTTCTTT. The encoded protein is CASRLEGTANTEAFF.

A single count supports this clone. The chain employs TRBV9 and TRBJ1-5, with TRBD1 identical over 12 bases. Germline assignment: CDR1 SGDLS and CDR2 YYNGEE. This CDR3 spans 17 amino acids. J gave up 4 bases and V 4 bases, and 9 bases lay outside the gene matches. CDR3 DNA: TGTGCCAGCAGCCCCGGGACAGGGGGCGTAATGAATCAGCCCCAGCATTTT. Translated: CASSPGTGGVMNQPQHF.

V gene TRBV18 combines with J gene TRBJ1-1; the D is unclear. The length of the CDR3 is 15 residues. V gave up 3 bases and J gave up 0 bases, with 11 bases separating them. Germline loops: CDR1 KGHSH, CDR2 LQKENI. The CDR3 loop is CASSPRVSLNTEAFF. Here the CDR3 DNA reads TGTGCCAGCTCACCTAGGGTCTCACTGAACACTGAAGCTTTCTTT.

This chain joins TRBV28 and TRBJ1-2; 7 bases agree with TRBD1. The J segment lost 2 bases and the V segment lost 3 bases, leaving 3 bases of the junction unmatched. The germline V gene encodes CDR1 MDHEN and CDR2 SYDVKM. This CDR3 contains 14 residues. The CDR3 coding sequence is TGTGCCAGCAGTTTTGTCAGGGGGAACTATGGCTACACCTTC. Encoded protein: CASSFVRGNYGYTF.

The chain recombines TRBV9 with TRBJ2-1; 11 nucleotides match TRBD2. This CDR3 is 14 amino acids long. CDR1 is SGDLS, CDR2 YYNGEE, per germline. With V trimmed by 2 bases and J by 10 bases, 5 bases remained unmatched. CDR3 in amino acids: CASSVTSGGTEQFF. In DNA, the CDR3 is TGTGCCAGCAGCGTCACTAGCGGGGGAACAGAGCAGTTCTTC.

This chain connects TRBV2 to TRBJ1-5; the D gene is possibly TRBD1 (5 bases). The length of the CDR3 is 14 residues. Trimming took off 4 bases at V and 1 base at J, with 8 bases between the two ends. Germline V gene lookup returns CDR1 SNHLY and CDR2 FYNNEI. The CDR3 coding sequence is TGTGCCAGCAGTGCCCGGGACAGCAATCAGCCCCAGCATTTT. Amino acids: CASSARDSNQPQHF.

V usage is TRBV28 and J usage is TRBJ2-7; 7 positions agree with TRBD1. Germline V CDR1 and CDR2: MDHEN, SYDVKM. The J segment lost 2 bases and the V segment lost 6 bases, leaving 4 bases of the junction unmatched. The CDR3 has 13 residues. The CDR3 here is CASRDRVPYEQYF. The CDR3 bases are TGTGCCAGCAGAGACAGGGTTCCCTACGAGCAGTACTTC.

This clone was seen once. The chain combines TRBV10-3 with TRBJ1-1, with D tentatively TRBD1 (6 bases). The CDR3 runs to 14 residues. The V end was cut by 7 bases, the J end by 0 bases, with 12 bases between. CDR1 and CDR2 (germline): ENHRY, SYGVKD. This CDR3 is CAIKQGSMNTEAFF. The CDR3 DNA follows: TGTGCCATCAAACAGGGCTCTATGAACACTGAAGCTTTCTTT.